The clone carrying this T cell receptor beta chain has a handful of counts. Antigen: not known. This record comes from a study of CD8 T cells in ankylosing spondylitis. Whole-study results and caveats: A motif of eight highly homologous TCR beta variants was seen as apparently characteristic of ankylosing spondylitis blood. Reportedly, disease-linked clones are significantly enriched in ankylosing spondylitis patients' matched synovial fluid.

From the 5' RACE reads, TCRdb called clonotypes with MiXCR, one entry per CDR3 protein. The sample includes around 440,000 distinct CDR3 sequences, more than 15% seen only once; the top ten take just over 1%. Germline CDR1 DFQATT, CDR2 SNEGSKA (reference sequence). V was trimmed by 5 bases and J by 7 bases, leaving 12 bases between them. There are 13 residues in the CDR3. The chain uses TRBV20-1 and TRBJ1-6, with unresolved D. Sample: blood, either unsorted or a sorted T cell fraction (not recorded which). The TCR was taken from a male donor with ankylosing spondylitis. CDR3 in amino acids: CSALGILNSPLHF. The CDR3 nucleotides read TGCAGTGCTCTCGGGATCCTAAATTCACCCCTCCACTTT.